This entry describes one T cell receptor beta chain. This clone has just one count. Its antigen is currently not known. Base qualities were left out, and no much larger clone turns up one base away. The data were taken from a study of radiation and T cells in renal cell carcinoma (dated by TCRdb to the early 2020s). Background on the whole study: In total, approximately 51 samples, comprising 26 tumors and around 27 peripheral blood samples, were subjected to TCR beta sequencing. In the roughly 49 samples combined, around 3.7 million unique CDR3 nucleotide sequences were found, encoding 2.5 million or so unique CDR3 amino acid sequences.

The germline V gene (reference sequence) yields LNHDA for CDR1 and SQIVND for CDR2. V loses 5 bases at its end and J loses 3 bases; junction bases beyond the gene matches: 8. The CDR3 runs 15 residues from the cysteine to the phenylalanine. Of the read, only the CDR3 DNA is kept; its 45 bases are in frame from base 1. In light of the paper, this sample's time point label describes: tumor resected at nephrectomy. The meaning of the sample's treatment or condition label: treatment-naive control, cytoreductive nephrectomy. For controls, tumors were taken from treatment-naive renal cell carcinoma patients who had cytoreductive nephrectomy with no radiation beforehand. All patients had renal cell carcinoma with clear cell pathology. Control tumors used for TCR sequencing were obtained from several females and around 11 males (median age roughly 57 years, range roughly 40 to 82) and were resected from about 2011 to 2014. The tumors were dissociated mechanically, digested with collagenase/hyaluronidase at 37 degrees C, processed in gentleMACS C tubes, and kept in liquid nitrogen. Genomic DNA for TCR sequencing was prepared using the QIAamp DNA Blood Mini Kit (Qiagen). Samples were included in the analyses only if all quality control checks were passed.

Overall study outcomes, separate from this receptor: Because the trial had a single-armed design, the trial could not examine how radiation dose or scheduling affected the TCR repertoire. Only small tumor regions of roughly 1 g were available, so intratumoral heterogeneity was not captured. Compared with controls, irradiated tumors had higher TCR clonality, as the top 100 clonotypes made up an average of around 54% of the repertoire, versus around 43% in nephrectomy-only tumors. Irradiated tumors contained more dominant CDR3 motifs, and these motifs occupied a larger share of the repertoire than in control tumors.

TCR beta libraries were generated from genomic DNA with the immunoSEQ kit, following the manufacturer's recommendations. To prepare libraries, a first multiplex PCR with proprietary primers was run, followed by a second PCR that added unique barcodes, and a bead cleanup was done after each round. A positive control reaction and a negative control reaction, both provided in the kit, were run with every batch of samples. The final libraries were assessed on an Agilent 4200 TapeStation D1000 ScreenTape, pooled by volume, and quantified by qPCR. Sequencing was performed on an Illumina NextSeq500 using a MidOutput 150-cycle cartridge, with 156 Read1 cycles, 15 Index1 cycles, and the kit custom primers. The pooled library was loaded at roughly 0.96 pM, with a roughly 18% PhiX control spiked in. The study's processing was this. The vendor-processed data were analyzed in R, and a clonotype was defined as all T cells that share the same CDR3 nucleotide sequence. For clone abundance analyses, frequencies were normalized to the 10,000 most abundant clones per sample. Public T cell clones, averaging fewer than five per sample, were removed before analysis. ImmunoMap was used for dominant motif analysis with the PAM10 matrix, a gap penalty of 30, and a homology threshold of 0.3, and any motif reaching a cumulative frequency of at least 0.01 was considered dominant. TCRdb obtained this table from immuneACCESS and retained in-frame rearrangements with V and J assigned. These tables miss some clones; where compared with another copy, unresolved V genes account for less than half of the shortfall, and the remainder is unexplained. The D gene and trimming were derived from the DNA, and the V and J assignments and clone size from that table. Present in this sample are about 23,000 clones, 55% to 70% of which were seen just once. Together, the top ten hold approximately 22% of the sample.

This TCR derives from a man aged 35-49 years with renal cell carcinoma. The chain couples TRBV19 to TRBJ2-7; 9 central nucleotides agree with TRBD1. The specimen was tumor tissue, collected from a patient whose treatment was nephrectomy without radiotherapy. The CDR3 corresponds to CASSPRTGVSYEQYF. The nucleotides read TGTGCCAGTAGTCCCAGGACAGGGGTGAGCTACGAGCAGTACTTC.